The 11 T cell receptor beta chains listed next were all sequenced from one sample in a study of T cells after yellow fever vaccination. One entry per CDR3 protein results from TCRdb running MiXCR on the 5' RACE reads. The sample lists 450,000 to 650,000 distinct CDR3 sequences, roughly 14% seen once, with roughly an eighth in the top ten. Here the sequenced sample was PBMCs, taken on the day of the yellow fever booster vaccination. These receptors originate from a man aged 25-40 years who received the YFV17D yellow fever vaccine.

This clonotype was detected ten times or more. This rearrangement joins TRBV7-2 to TRBJ2-3, with D unclear. Germline CDR1 SGHTA, CDR2 FQGNSA. Trimming took off 5 bases at V and 6 bases at J, with 12 bases between the two ends. This CDR3 has 13 amino acids. CDR3 region: CASSPSTADTQYF. The CDR3 region has the DNA TGTGCCAGCAGCCCGTCAACAGCGGATACGCAGTATTTT.

This clonotype was seen ten or more times. This sequence joins TRBV20-1 and TRBJ1-6; D might be TRBD1 (5 bases). CDR1 DFQATT and CDR2 SNEGSKA come from the germline V gene (reference sequence). CDR3 length: 17 residues. V was shortened by 1 base and J by 10 bases, with 23 bases between the two germline ends. CDR3 region: CSARVGMAAGFRSPLHF. In nucleotides, the CDR3 is TGCAGTGCTAGAGTGGGTATGGCAGCAGGGTTCCGCTCACCCCTCCACTTT.

The rearrangement uses TRBV6-5 and TRBJ2-1; 7 nucleotides match TRBD2. Germline V gene sequence: CDR1 MNHEY, CDR2 SVGAGI. The V gene end was trimmed by 2 bases and the J gene end by 7 bases; junction bases not matched to a gene: 8. CDR3 size: 15 residues. CDR3 amino acids: CASSYPGEGRNEQFF. The DNA of the CDR3 is TGTGCCAGCAGTTACCCCGGGGAGGGGAGAAATGAGCAGTTCTTC.

Only a few counts were recorded for this clonotype. The chain carries TRBV7-9 and TRBJ2-2; D uncertain. The germline V and J ends were trimmed by 4 bases and 1 base, with 7 bases remaining between them. The CDR3 is 14 amino acids. The germline V gene has CDR1 SEHNR and CDR2 FQNEAQ (reference sequence). The CDR3 DNA is TGTGCCAGCAGCTCCCTTCGGAACACCGGGGAGCTGTTTTTT. Protein: CASSSLRNTGELFF.

This clonotype turned up a few times. The chain couples TRBV28 to TRBJ1-5; D is unclear. Trimming took off 1 base at V and 3 bases at J, with 7 bases between the two ends. CDR3 size: 14 residues. Germline V gene data show CDR1 as MDHEN and CDR2 as SYDVKM. CDR3 in amino acids: CASSLYEVNQPQHF. In DNA form, the CDR3 reads TGTGCCAGCAGTTTATATGAGGTCAATCAGCCCCAGCATTTT.

This clonotype has only a few counts. The genes are TRBV29-1 and TRBJ2-6; D call uncertain. Trimming removed 5 bases at V and 0 bases at J, with 5 bases between. The CDR3 totals 13 residues. CDR1 SQVTM and CDR2 ANQGSEA come from the germline V gene. CDR3: CSVQLSGANVLTF. The CDR3 nucleotides are TGCAGCGTTCAACTCTCTGGGGCCAACGTCCTGACTTTC. The complete variable domain, with remaining parts taken from reference TRBV29-1 and TRBJ2-6, reads SAVISQKPSRDICQRGTSLTIQCQVDSQVTMMFWYRQQPGQSLTLIATANQGSEATYESGFVIDKFPISRPNLTFSTLTVSNMSPEDSSIYLCSVQLSGANVLTFGAGSRLTVL.

This clonotype has a count of ten or more. The chain carries TRBV12-3 or TRBV12-4 and TRBJ2-1; D call uncertain. V lost 3 bases to trimming and J lost 7 bases, with 7 bases between them. This CDR3 has 12 residues. The CDR3 region has the DNA TGTGCCAGCAGTTTGGGTCAAAATGAGCAGTTCTTC. Residues: CASSLGQNEQFF.

The chain has TRBV7-2 and TRBJ2-3, with 7 bases that match TRBD2. The CDR3 runs to 16 residues. Germline V CDR1 and CDR2: SGHTA, FQGNSA. J was trimmed by 0 bases and V by 5 bases; bases with no gene match: 8. CDR3 DNA: TGTGCCAGCAGCACAAGAGGGCGGGAGAGCACAGATACGCAGTATTTT. This gives the protein CASSTRGRESTDTQYF.

The chain has TRBV4-3 and TRBJ2-1; possibly TRBD2 for D (5 bases). Germline CDR1 and CDR2: LGHNA and YSLEER. V was pared by 2 bases and J by 0 bases, with 11 bases between. The CDR3 is 16 amino acids. CDR3 nucleotides: TGCGCCAGCAGCCAACAAGCGGCGAGCTCCTACAATGAGCAGTTCTTC. It codes for CASSQQAASSYNEQFF.

This clonotype was found a few times. The CDR3 here is CSARDFRGLQYF. In DNA form, the CDR3 reads TGCAGTGCTAGAGATTTTCGGGGACTACAGTACTTC. V and J are TRBV20-1 and TRBJ2-4, with 7 bases fitting TRBD2. The CDR3 has 12 residues. Germline CDR1 is DFQATT and CDR2 is SNEGSKA (reference sequence). V gave up 0 bases and J gave up 13 bases; unmatched junction bases: 6.

This clonotype was recorded a few times. This sequence joins TRBV5-5 and TRBJ2-7, with 7 bases that match TRBD2. J lost 3 bases, V lost 2 bases, and 8 bases had no gene match. The length of the CDR3 is 15 residues. Germline V lookup: CDR1 SGHKS, CDR2 YYEKEE (reference sequence). As DNA, the CDR3 is TGTGCCAGCAGCTTAAGTCCGGGCGGGGGCTACGAGCAGTACTTC. Encoded protein: CASSLSPGGGYEQYF.